This entry lists 20 T cell receptor beta chains sequenced from one sample in a study of blood T cells in healthy people across ages. Then a second PCR, running about 6 to 11 cycles, was carried out with a sample-barcoded 5' primer and a J-beta primer mix. Via MiXCR, TCRdb re-called the 5' RACE reads, giving one row per CDR3 protein. The table records about 1.4 million distinct CDR3 sequences, approximately 63% of them present only once. Sequencing was performed on blood. The source of these receptors is a man aged 18 to 30 in good health.

The chain has TRBV29-1 and TRBJ2-3; D is unresolved. Trimming pared 7 bases from V and 3 bases from J, leaving 17 bases between. There are 14 residues in the CDR3. Germline CDR1 and CDR2: SQVTM and ANQGSEA. The CDR3 bases are TGCAGCGCCGAACAAGGGTTATGGACAGATACGCAGTATTTT. Encoded protein: CSAEQGLWTDTQYF.

The chain combines TRBV2 with TRBJ2-4; D gene unclear. The germline V gene encodes CDR1 SNHLY and CDR2 FYNNEI. Trimming shortened V by 0 bases and J by 3 bases, and 6 bases separated the two germline ends. The CDR3 consists of 14 residues. CDR3 DNA: TGTGCCAGCAGTGAAGCGGGCCTCAAAAACATTCAGTACTTC. Translated: CASSEAGLKNIQYF.

The chain carries TRBV28 and TRBJ2-7; D is possibly TRBD1 (6 bases). Per the germline V gene, CDR1 is MDHEN and CDR2 is SYDVKM. This CDR3 spans 16 amino acids. The V end lost 5 bases, the J end lost 3 bases, and 20 bases lay between the germline ends. The DNA for the CDR3 is TGTGCCAGCAGTCAAAAGCAGGGGAATACTCTCTACGAGCAGTACTTC. Protein sequence: CASSQKQGNTLYEQYF.

This clonotype was seen more than once but under ten times. The CDR3 loop reads CASSAPGLAHTDTQYF. The CDR3 nucleotides are TGCGCCAGCAGCGCCCCCGGACTAGCCCACACAGATACGCAGTATTTT. The chain links TRBV4-3 to TRBJ2-3; the match to TRBD2 covers 8 bases. Germline V gene lookup returns CDR1 LGHNA and CDR2 YSLEER. This CDR3 comprises 16 residues. V shed 5 bases, J shed 2 bases, and the junction held 9 bases outside the gene matches.

This chain uses TRBV3-1 with TRBJ2-1, with a weak D call TRBD2 (6 bases). There are 12 residues in the CDR3. Germline CDR1 LGHDT, CDR2 YNNKEL (reference sequence). V was pared by 4 bases and J by 8 bases, with 9 bases between. The chain's CDR3 is CASSRDSDEQFF. The CDR3 nucleotides read TGTGCCAGCAGCCGGGACTCCGATGAGCAGTTCTTC.

The chain uses TRBV14 and TRBJ1-2; TRBD1 matches at 8 bases. Trimming took 1 base from V and 3 from J; bases not matched to a gene: 4. Germline CDR1 is SGHDN and CDR2 is FVKESK. The CDR3 totals 15 residues. DNA of the CDR3: TGTGCCAGCAGCCAAGGGACAGGGTGGGACTATGGCTACACCTTC. Protein product: CASSQGTGWDYGYTF.

The chain joins TRBV11-3 to TRBJ2-3; D gene ambiguous. Germline assignment: CDR1 SGHNT and CDR2 YENEEA. The CDR3 spans 13 residues. Trimming took off 6 bases at V and 1 base at J, with 8 bases between the two ends. This CDR3 is CASSPYGTDTQYF. CDR3 DNA: TGTGCCAGCAGTCCCTATGGCACAGATACGCAGTATTTT.

CDR3 loop: CSVGANIGETQYF. CDR3 DNA sequence: TGCAGCGTTGGTGCTAATATCGGGGAGACCCAGTACTTC. The gene calls are TRBV29-1 and TRBJ2-5, with D unclear. The CDR3 loop spans 13 amino acids. CDR1 SQVTM and CDR2 ANQGSEA come from the germline V gene. Deletions cut 4 bases from V and 5 bases from J, with 14 bases between.

This rearrangement joins TRBV27 to TRBJ1-2; 8 bases line up with TRBD1. Germline CDR1 and CDR2: MNHEY and SMNVEV (reference sequence). V lost 7 bases and J lost 6; bases outside the gene matches: 7. This CDR3 has 13 amino acids. CDR3 in amino acids: CASKRTGRDGYTF. The CDR3 nucleotides are TGTGCCAGCAAAAGGACAGGGCGGGATGGCTACACCTTC.

The gene calls are TRBV11-2 and TRBJ2-1; maybe TRBD1 (5 bases). Trimming cost V 5 bases and J 0 bases, with 14 bases left between them. Germline V gene sequence: CDR1 SGHAT, CDR2 FQNNGV. The CDR3 loop spans 16 amino acids. The CDR3 sequence is CASSNRFSSSYNEQFF. The DNA for the CDR3 is TGTGCCAGCAGCAACAGGTTCTCGAGCTCCTACAATGAGCAGTTCTTC.

This clonotype was found a few times. The chain uses TRBV4-2 and TRBJ1-2; D might be TRBD1 (6 bases). The CDR3 length is 12 residues. V gave up 7 bases and J gave up 2 bases, with 8 bases separating them. The germline CDR1 and CDR2 sequences are LGHNA and YNFKEQ. For the CDR3, the DNA is TGTGCCAGCAATACAGGGAACTATGGCTACACCTTC. Translating it yields CASNTGNYGYTF.

This clonotype was recorded many times. This chain uses TRBV7-2 with TRBJ2-7, with D unclear. This CDR3 is 14 amino acids long. V lost 3 bases and J 4 bases, leaving 13 bases between the germline ends. The germline V gene has CDR1 SGHTA and CDR2 FQGNSA. CDR3 in amino acids: CASSLSWQTYEQYF. The CDR3 DNA sequence: TGTGCCAGCAGCTTGTCGTGGCAGACTTACGAGCAGTACTTC.

The chain links TRBV6-5 to TRBJ1-2; the D gene is possibly TRBD1 (6 bases). V was clipped by 10 bases and J by 0 bases, with 15 bases between them. CDR3 length: 14 amino acids. Germline CDR1 MNHEY, CDR2 SVGAGI. The CDR3 here is CANSQDRTNYGYTF. The CDR3 bases are TGTGCCAACAGCCAGGACAGAACTAACTATGGCTACACCTTC.

The chain recombines TRBV7-9 with TRBJ1-2, with 9 bases lining up with TRBD1. The germline V gene encodes CDR1 SEHNR and CDR2 FQNEAQ (reference sequence). V shed 5 bases, J shed 13 bases, and the junction held 5 bases outside the gene matches. The CDR3 length is 11 residues. The CDR3 region is CASSGDREPTF. In nucleotides, the CDR3 is TGTGCCAGCAGCGGGGACAGGGAACCCACCTTC.

The CDR3 DNA follows: TGTGCCAGCAGCCAAATAGCGGGGGGCCCACATACTAGCACAGATACGCAGTATTTT. Amino acid sequence: CASSQIAGGPHTSTDTQYF. This chain joins TRBV4-2 and TRBJ2-3, with 10 bases that match TRBD2. J gave up 0 bases and V 2 bases, and 11 bases lay outside the gene matches. Germline lookup yields CDR1 LGHNA and CDR2 YNFKEQ. The CDR3 length is 19 residues.

The rearrangement links TRBV5-1 to TRBJ1-1, with TRBD1 matching 7 bases. This CDR3 is built from 13 residues. The germline V gene encodes CDR1 SGHRS and CDR2 YFSETQ. Trimming removed 5 bases from V and 7 bases from J; junction bases left unmatched: 8. The DNA for the CDR3 is TGCGCCAGCAGAAAAGGGGGACAGATTGAAGCTTTCTTT. It yields the protein CASRKGGQIEAFF.

The chain joins TRBV28 to TRBJ1-1; D remains ambiguous. The germline CDR1 and CDR2 sequences are MDHEN and SYDVKM. The CDR3 consists of 16 residues. V was cut by 4 bases and J by 3 bases, with 18 bases left in between. The DNA of the CDR3 is TGTGCCAGCAGTTCCTGGATCGGAGGTTATTACACTGAAGCTTTCTTT. It is translated as CASSSWIGGYYTEAFF.

This chain links TRBV4-3 with TRBJ1-1; 7 bases are shared with TRBD1. The CDR3 length is 16 residues. CDR1 and CDR2 from the germline V gene are LGHNA and YSLEER. V trimming: 3 bases; J trimming: 0 bases; junction bases outside the gene matches: 7. CDR3 nucleotides: TGCGCCAGCAGCCATCCCCAGGGGGGTATGAACACTGAAGCTTTCTTT. This translates into CASSHPQGGMNTEAFF.

The chain is built from TRBV20-1 and TRBJ1-2; TRBD1 matches at 7 bases. CDR1 DFQATT and CDR2 SNEGSKA come from the germline V gene (reference sequence). The CDR3 runs 14 residues. V was clipped by 0 bases and J by 4 bases; unmatched bases: 5. This chain's CDR3 is CSARDRGQLYGYTF. The CDR3 coding sequence is TGCAGTGCTAGAGATCGGGGACAGCTCTATGGCTACACCTTC.

The chain couples TRBV20-1 to TRBJ2-5, with 10 bases matching TRBD2. This CDR3 contains 14 residues. Unmatched junction bases numbered 5, after V lost 5 bases and J lost 2 bases. Germline V lookup: CDR1 DFQATT, CDR2 SNEGSKA (reference sequence). The CDR3 loop is CSACGLAVQETQYF. CDR3 DNA sequence: TGCAGTGCTTGCGGACTAGCGGTACAAGAGACCCAGTACTTC.